These T cell receptor beta chains were read from a single sample in a study of tumor-infiltrating lymphocytes in localized non-small cell lung cancer. Assay: immunoSEQ multiplex PCR; the TCRdb copy retains only in-frame clones and omits some. The data show roughly 16,000 clones, about three quarters seen once. The sample was lung tumor tissue. These receptors were taken from a human donor with non-small cell lung cancer. The CDR3 runs from the conserved cysteine through the conserved F or W. The order of the fields is CDR3 protein, J gene, V gene.

CASSEAPGQNTGELFF TRBJ2-2 TRBV6-1
CASSVGLAGGPAYEQYF TRBJ2-7 TRBV9
CASSLVLQPPDTQYF TRBJ2-3 TRBV7-9
CASRVWQGPGELFF TRBJ2-2 TRBV28
CASSPSLAQPQHF TRBJ1-5 TRBV2
CASSLGQGATLYGYTF TRBJ1-2 TRBV5-1
CASSLLAGLDDEQFF TRBJ2-1 TRBV27
CASSSRREPYNEQFF TRBJ2-1 TRBV21-1
CARSQITGVRGTYEQYF TRBJ2-7 TRBV5-3
CASHRGAAGGIDTQYF TRBJ2-3 TRBV5-1
CASTSEREGRETQYF TRBJ2-5 TRBV30
CATSRDSGVQYF TRBJ2-7 TRBV15
CASRQGGGNQPQHF TRBJ1-5 TRBV7-3
CASSVTGQVNEQYF TRBJ2-7 TRBV7-9
CASSAPAGARNSPLHF TRBJ1-6 TRBV6-1
CASSIKVHRPFYEQYF TRBJ2-7 TRBV21-1
CASSLVDKEGGYTF TRBJ1-2 TRBV7-8
CASSLYGVGNQPQHF TRBJ1-5 TRBV27
CAIGPRSTDTQYF TRBJ2-3 TRBV25-1
CASNSQARTDTQYF TRBJ2-3 TRBV6-5
CASSLSGGLGKNIQYF TRBJ2-4 TRBV7-2
CASRVGGEAPHEQYF TRBJ2-7 TRBV2
CASTERERTGELFF TRBJ2-2 TRBV19
CASSLQGASEAFF TRBJ1-1 TRBV18
CASSIGTGYFQRGNQPQHF TRBJ1-5 TRBV19
CASSLNSGPTYEQYF TRBJ2-7 TRBV7-2
CASSRKSGGSTFNYGYTF TRBJ1-2 TRBV5-4
CSVGFSPYEQYF TRBJ2-7 TRBV29-1
CAWSAYRMSGANVLTF TRBJ2-6 TRBV30
CAWTGVSRDTQYF TRBJ2-3 TRBV30
CASSIDGLSGSGNIQYF TRBJ2-4 TRBV5-1
CASSKGGPRASSYEQYF TRBJ2-7 TRBV18
CAITWGREQYF TRBJ2-7 TRBV10-3
CASRGQGAREQYF TRBJ2-7 TRBV6-5